The 30 T cell receptor beta chains below all came from one sample that was sequenced in a study of T cell responses to AZD1222 COVID-19 vaccine. The table came from immunoSEQ multiplex PCR; TCRdb's copy has only in-frame clones and leaves some out. Of about 150,000 clones listed, roughly 85% are singletons. Specimen: peripheral blood, collected 28 days after the second dose of the MenACWY control vaccine. The receptors derive from an adult who received the MenACWY meningococcal vaccine as a control.

The J gene is TRBJ1-4, the V gene TRBV19; D is unresolved. The V gene's germline CDR1 is LNHDA and CDR2 SQIVND (reference sequence). CDR3 length: 13 residues. The germline V and J ends were trimmed by 2 bases and 3 bases, with 4 bases remaining between them. CDR3 bases: TGTGCCAGTAGTATACCAGCTAATGAAAAACTGTTTTTT. Translated, it gives CASSIPANEKLFF.

The J gene is TRBJ1-6, the V gene TRBV3-1 (or the pseudogene TRBV3-2); D gene ambiguous. V lost 5 bases and J lost 6, with 11 bases in between. CDR1 and CDR2 from the germline V gene are LGHDT and YNNKEL (reference sequence). The CDR3 runs to 14 residues. Here the CDR3 reads CASSFEGSNSPLHF. CDR3 sequence (DNA): TGTGCCAGCAGCTTCGAAGGGTCTAATTCACCCCTCCACTTT.

The chain joins TRBV6-1 to TRBJ2-1; 7 bases are a match to TRBD1. This CDR3 region has 14 residues. After removal of 7 bases from V and 3 bases from J, the junction contained 6 bases not matched to a gene. Looked up from germline, CDR1 is MNHNS and CDR2 is SASEGT. For the CDR3, the DNA is TGTGCCAGCAACCAACAGGGGTTCTACAATGAGCAGTTCTTC. Translating it yields CASNQQGFYNEQFF.

V usage is TRBV7-9 and J usage is TRBJ1-6; D possibly corresponds to TRBD1 (5 bases). This CDR3 has 13 amino acids. CDR1 is SEHNR, CDR2 FQNEAQ, per germline (reference sequence). CDR3 nucleotide sequence: TGTGCAGCAAGCGTCCAGGGAGATTCACCCCTCCACTTT. Its protein product is CAASVQGDSPLHF.

The V and J genes are TRBV7-8 and TRBJ1-5, with D unclear. CDR1 and CDR2 (germline): SGHVS, FQNEAQ. The CDR3 sequence is 14 residues long. V shed 4 bases and J shed 1 base, with 8 bases lying between them. As DNA, the CDR3 is TGTGCCAGCAGCTCTACGGACAGCAATCAGCCCCAGCATTTT. It encodes CASSSTDSNQPQHF.

J is TRBJ1-2 and V is TRBV19; no clear D gene. V was shortened by 3 bases and J by 4 bases, with 9 bases between the two germline ends. The CDR3 sequence is 13 residues long. Looked up from germline, CDR1 is LNHDA and CDR2 is SQIVND (reference sequence). CDR3 protein: CASSIVSGYGYTF. CDR3 DNA: TGTGCCAGTAGTATTGTCAGCGGCTATGGCTACACCTTC.

This clone was recorded a few times. The chain joins TRBV5-6 to TRBJ2-1; TRBD2 agrees at 7 bases. The germline V gene has CDR1 SGHDT and CDR2 YYEEEE. V gave up 4 bases and J gave up 6 bases; unmatched junction bases: 10. CDR3 length: 15 residues. The CDR3 nucleotides read TGTGCCAGCAGCATGCAACCAGGACTAGGCAATGAGCAGTTCTTC. Translating it yields CASSMQPGLGNEQFF.

This clone has a handful of counts. This chain links TRBV6-6 with TRBJ1-1; a possible D gene is TRBD1 (5 bases). V was trimmed by 6 bases and J by 3 bases, leaving 11 bases between them. This CDR3 comprises 13 residues. Per germline, CDR1 MNHNY and CDR2 SVGAGI (reference sequence). CDR3 nucleotide sequence: TGTGCCAGCAGGGCACCAGGGCACACTGAAGCTTTCTTT. This gives the protein CASRAPGHTEAFF.

This chain joins TRBV29-1 and TRBJ1-1; 10 nucleotides align to TRBD1. The V and J ends lost 4 bases and 6 bases, in that order; junction bases with no gene match: 8. The CDR3 totals 14 residues. Germline CDR1 and CDR2: SQVTM and ANQGSEA. The CDR3 region is CSVVSDRGGAEAFF. The CDR3, as DNA: TGCAGCGTTGTGTCGGACAGGGGGGGCGCTGAAGCTTTCTTT.

The chain joins TRBV6-5 to TRBJ1-2, with TRBD1 matching over 10 bases. Germline V gene data show CDR1 as MNHEY and CDR2 as SVGAGI. The length of the CDR3 is 15 residues. V lost 6 bases, J lost 5 bases, and 9 bases stayed unmatched. The CDR3 DNA sequence: TGTGCCAGCAGGCCCGACAGGGGGCTTCTTTATGGCTACACCTTC. This gives the protein CASRPDRGLLYGYTF.

The chain has TRBV5-1 and TRBJ2-7; perhaps D is TRBD1 or TRBD2 (5 bases each). V shed 5 bases and J shed 3 bases, with 12 bases lying between them. From germline, CDR1 is SGHRS and CDR2 YFSETQ. There are 13 residues in the CDR3. The CDR3 sequence: CASRDGALYEQYF. Written as DNA, the CDR3 is TGCGCCAGCAGAGACGGGGCCCTCTACGAGCAGTACTTC.

The chain links TRBV18 to TRBJ1-2; tentatively, D is TRBD1 (6 bases). V was trimmed by 10 bases and J by 4 bases, leaving 19 bases between them. Germline V CDR1 and CDR2: KGHSH, LQKENI. The CDR3 loop spans 14 amino acids. The CDR3 region is CATNPQGWGYGYTF. The CDR3 DNA is TGTGCCACCAACCCCCAGGGGTGGGGCTATGGCTACACCTTC.

CDR3 amino acids: CASSDSKQGQSPLHF. The DNA for the CDR3 is TGCGCCAGCAGTGATAGTAAGCAGGGTCAATCACCCCTCCACTTT. This chain joins TRBV10-2 and TRBJ1-6, with D possibly matching TRBD1 (5 bases). The CDR3 runs 15 residues. Germline V gene sequence: CDR1 WSHSY, CDR2 SAAADI. Trimming removed 3 bases from V and 10 bases from J, with 16 bases in between.

Remarks on this clone: The same CDR3 arises from other DNA sequences in this sample as well. The genes are TRBV9 and TRBJ1-3, with D uncertain. There are 14 residues in the CDR3. Germline CDR1 SGDLS, CDR2 YYNGEE. V was clipped by 0 bases and J by 2 bases, with 6 bases between them. The CDR3 DNA is TGTGCCAGCAGCGTAGGTGGGACTGGAAACACCATATATTTT. Translated: CASSVGGTGNTIYF.

The chain carries TRBV27 and TRBJ2-7; perhaps TRBD1 as D (5 bases). The CDR3 is made up of 13 amino acids. Trimming removed 4 bases from V and 3 bases from J, with 10 bases in between. Germline V lookup: CDR1 MNHEY, CDR2 SMNVEV (reference sequence). DNA of the CDR3: TGTGCCAGCAGTTCGCAGACAGACTACGAGCAGTACTTC. This encodes CASSSQTDYEQYF.

The DNA of the CDR3 is TGTGCCACCAGCAGAGAACGTAGCTCTGGAAACACCATATATTTT. Protein sequence: CATSRERSSGNTIYF. The V call is TRBV15, the J call TRBJ1-3; D remains ambiguous. V was shortened by 0 bases and J by 0 bases, with 6 bases between the two germline ends. Germline lookup yields CDR1 LNHNV and CDR2 YYDKDF (reference sequence). The CDR3 extends over 15 amino acids.

The V and J genes are TRBV27 and TRBJ2-7; possible D gene TRBD1, 5 bases. The V gene's germline CDR1 is MNHEY and CDR2 SMNVEV (reference sequence). The V end was cut by 4 bases, the J end by 0 bases, with 13 bases between. The CDR3 loop spans 15 amino acids. CDR3: CASSWGFAGSYEQYF. In nucleotides, the CDR3 is TGTGCCAGCAGTTGGGGCTTCGCCGGCTCCTACGAGCAGTACTTC.

This clone was picked up one time. The chain combines TRBV7-9 with TRBJ2-2, with D possibly called TRBD1 or TRBD2 (6 bases each). The CDR3 has 14 amino acids. V shed 3 bases and J shed 6 bases, with 11 bases lying between them. The V gene's germline CDR1 is SEHNR and CDR2 FQNEAQ (reference sequence). CDR3 residues: CASSFRRGAGELFF. Written as DNA, the CDR3 is TGTGCCAGCAGCTTCCGAAGGGGGGCCGGGGAGCTGTTTTTT. Using reference TRBV7-9 and TRBJ2-2 for the parts outside the CDR3, the full variable domain is DTGVSQNPRHKITKRGQNVTFRCDPISEHNRLYWYRQTLGQGPEFLTYFQNEAQLEKSRLLSDRFSAERPKGSFSTLEIQRTEQGDSAMYLCASSFRRGAGELFFGEGSRLTVL.

A single count supports this clone. This chain joins TRBV12-3 or TRBV12-4 and TRBJ1-1; the match to TRBD1 covers 8 bases. After removal of 6 bases from V and 6 bases from J, the junction contained 3 bases not matched to a gene. This CDR3 contains 12 residues. The DNA for the CDR3 is TGTGCCAGCAGCAGGGACAGGTCTGAAGCTTTCTTT. It specifies CASSRDRSEAFF.

The chain combines TRBV29-1 with TRBJ1-1, with D maybe TRBD1 (5 bases). Germline CDR1 is SQVTM and CDR2 is ANQGSEA. The CDR3 totals 13 residues. V was shortened by 4 bases and J by 3 bases, with 12 bases between the two germline ends. The CDR3 coding sequence is TGCAGCGTTGGTAGGGGTAGGGACACTGAAGCTTTCTTT. Residues: CSVGRGRDTEAFF.

This chain uses TRBV6-2 or TRBV6-3 with TRBJ2-1; 7 bases match TRBD1. The germline CDR1 and CDR2 sequences are MNHEY and SVGEGT. V lost 5 bases and J lost 2; bases outside the gene matches: 3. The CDR3 is made up of 14 amino acids. In nucleotides, the CDR3 is TGTGCCAGCAGTCGGCAGGGGGCCTACAATGAGCAGTTCTTC. Its protein product is CASSRQGAYNEQFF.

The chain employs TRBV7-2 and TRBJ2-2, with unresolved D. With 3 bases removed from V and 8 bases from J, the gap between germline ends came to 4 bases. CDR3 size: 11 residues. CDR1 is SGHTA, CDR2 FQGNSA, per germline. CDR3 nucleotide sequence: TGTGCCAGCAGCTTGGTGGGGGAGCTGTTTTTT. Amino acids: CASSLVGELFF.

This chain uses TRBV11-1 with TRBJ2-1, with TRBD2 identical over 11 bases. CDR3 length: 15 residues. The V gene's germline CDR1 is SGHAT and CDR2 FQDESV (reference sequence). The J segment lost 4 bases and the V segment lost 8 bases, leaving 7 bases of the junction unmatched. The CDR3 sequence: CASGLAGGDYNEQFF. Written as DNA, the CDR3 is TGTGCCAGCGGGCTAGCGGGGGGCGATTACAATGAGCAGTTCTTC.

This chain connects TRBV11-1 to TRBJ2-5; the D is unclear. Per germline, CDR1 SGHAT and CDR2 FQDESV (reference sequence). The CDR3 contains 14 residues. V was cut by 5 bases and J by 0 bases, with 10 bases left in between. The CDR3 loop is CASSLGRNQETQYF. The CDR3 region has the DNA TGTGCCAGCAGCCTTGGACGGAACCAAGAGACCCAGTACTTC.

The chain links TRBV5-1 to TRBJ1-1, with D possibly being TRBD1 (5 bases). CDR1 and CDR2 (germline): SGHRS, YFSETQ. The V end was cut by 4 bases, the J end by 3 bases, with 7 bases between. The CDR3 length is 12 residues. The DNA of the CDR3 is TGCGCCAGCAGCGGAGGGGACACTGAAGCTTTCTTT. Its protein is CASSGGDTEAFF.

The chain recombines TRBV11-2 with TRBJ2-2; the D gene is possibly TRBD1 (5 bases). Trimming pared 7 bases from V and 7 bases from J, leaving 16 bases between. Per germline, CDR1 SGHAT and CDR2 FQNNGV. The CDR3 runs to 14 residues. CDR3 DNA sequence: TGTGCCAGCACCCCCGTGGGGCCTTTCGGGGAGCTGTTTTTT. Protein product: CASTPVGPFGELFF.

V gene TRBV29-1 combines with J gene TRBJ2-7; TRBD2 might be the D (6 bases). Germline CDR1 and CDR2: SQVTM and ANQGSEA. The CDR3 is 12 amino acids. V lost 6 bases to trimming and J lost 3 bases, with 12 bases between them. The CDR3 reads CSVRLVNYEQYF. DNA of the CDR3: TGCAGCGTGAGACTAGTTAACTACGAGCAGTACTTC.

The chain joins TRBV6-5 to TRBJ1-1; D gene unclear. CDR1 and CDR2 from the germline V gene are MNHEY and SVGAGI. With 1 base removed from V and 5 bases from J, the gap between germline ends came to 8 bases. The CDR3 has 13 amino acids. CDR3 loop: CASSYFVGTEAFF. For the CDR3, the DNA is TGTGCCAGCAGTTACTTCGTAGGTACTGAAGCTTTCTTT.

This sequence joins TRBV14 and TRBJ1-2; unclear D gene. CDR3 length: 13 residues. V gave up 4 bases and J gave up 5 bases, with 11 bases separating them. The V gene's germline CDR1 is SGHDN and CDR2 FVKESK. As DNA, the CDR3 is TGTGCCAGCAGCCGCCCGGCCGAGTATGGCTACACCTTC. Protein product: CASSRPAEYGYTF.

This clone was seen more than once but under ten times. The chain links TRBV7-2 to TRBJ1-2; TRBD1 matches 7 bases. Germline loops: CDR1 SGHTA, CDR2 FQGNSA. With V trimmed by 5 bases and J by 4 bases, 10 bases remained unmatched. This CDR3 has 15 amino acids. In DNA form, the CDR3 reads TGTGCCAGCAGCACCCAGGGGGGCTTAGGCTATGGCTACACCTTC. This encodes CASSTQGGLGYGYTF.